This T cell receptor beta chain was captured in a study of blood T cell repertoires in COVID-19 (dated by TCRdb to the early 2020s). Regarding the study in general: Collaborator samples came from the United States, Italy and Spain and covered acute and convalescent phases of COVID-19. The material from the prospective study consisted of cDNA or gDNA derived from T cells, B-cell-depleted T cells, or PBMCs. The dataset comprised deeply sampled blood TCRbeta repertoires from subjects exposed to, actively infected with, or recovered from COVID-19. The repertoires were made available in a free public database intended to serve as a resource for research on the immune response to SARS-CoV-2. The samples were drawn from the first 160 participants of the ongoing ImmuneRACE study and from some 1,300 subjects provided by 6 global collaborators. Sample metadata almost always included a de-identified subject ID, COVID-19 status, age in years and sex. HLA class I and class II types, where available, came from metadata supplied by the sample provider rather than from assay-based typing. Overall study outcomes, separate from this receptor: Clinical and demographic metadata were provided uncurated, with the amount varying by source and participant.

TCRbeta CDR3 regions were amplified from genomic DNA by means of the immunoSEQ Assay, a bias-controlled multiplex PCR. From the authors' description of their analysis: Within the assay, amplification of reference gene primers was used to estimate how many nucleated cells each sample contained. Sequence reads were collapsed and filtered to measure the absolute abundance of every unique TCRbeta CDR3 rearrangement. For each sample, productive Simpson clonality was calculated as the square root of Simpson's diversity index over productive rearrangements. As stored in TCRdb, this immuneACCESS dataset retains in-frame rearrangements with V and J assigned. A fraction of the clones does not appear; measured against another copy, unresolved V genes explain less than half of the discrepancy, and the remainder lacks a known reason. Clone size and V and J calls were adopted from that table, with D and trimming inferred from the DNA. The sample table lists approximately 210,000 clones, roughly four fifths of them with a count of one. The biggest ten clones account for around 11% of the sample.

Including the terminal cysteine and phenylalanine, the CDR3 comprises 14 residues. Only CDR3 DNA is held: 42 bases, read in frame from base 1. From the germline V gene (reference sequence), CDR1 is MNHNY and CDR2 is SVGAGI. V lost 8 bases and J lost 1 base; the stretch between them is 14 bases long. Participants in the prospective study were enrolled through a virtual design, were aged roughly 18 to 100 years, and lived in some 24 United States geographic areas. In the prospective study, participants were assigned to cohorts based on the clinical history participants reported in a screening survey and a study questionnaire. For ImmuneRACE Cohort 3, a participant was defined as recovered based on two consecutive negative NP/OP PCR tests, clearance by a healthcare professional, or resolution of symptoms. In the prospective study, mobile phlebotomists collected whole blood, serum and a nasopharyngeal or oropharyngeal swab from each participant. Additional blood draws and questionnaires over an approximately 2-month period could optionally be provided by prospective study participants. Before DNA extraction, blood samples from the prospective study were shipped at room temperature or frozen.

Note on this clone: What this receptor recognizes is not known. There are no base qualities to consult, and no much larger clone falls within one base.

The receptor's source is a man aged 35 to 55 who had recovered from COVID-19. Sequenced input: PBMCs or T cells enriched from blood (not recorded which). The V and J genes are TRBV6-6 and TRBJ1-1; a confident D gene designation cannot be given. The CDR3 reads CASSRGSGNTEAFF. The nucleotide sequence is given as TGTGCCAGCTCCCGCGGGAGCGGGAACACTGAAGCTTTCTTT.